One and the same sample provided the 30 T cell receptor beta chains below, sequenced in a study of T cells in localized non-small cell lung cancer. Clones were sequenced by immunoSEQ multiplex PCR, and TCRdb holds only the in-frame ones, with some missing. The sample yields more than 15,000 clones, around 83% seen once. The sample in question was peripheral blood, obtained before any cancer treatment. These receptors came from a male donor aged 60 or over with stage I lung adenocarcinoma.

The rearrangement uses TRBV5-1 and TRBJ1-1, with no clear D. V was pared by 2 bases and J by 0 bases, with 8 bases between. The CDR3 runs 14 residues. CDR1 is SGHRS and CDR2 is YFSETQ in the germline V gene. This chain's CDR3 is CASSLGGMNTEAFF. CDR3 coding DNA: TGCGCCAGCAGCTTAGGAGGGATGAACACTGAAGCTTTCTTT.

The chain uses TRBV6-5 and TRBJ1-5; D possibly corresponds to TRBD1 (6 bases). V gave up 5 bases and J gave up 3 bases, with 11 bases separating them. The CDR3 loop spans 14 amino acids. CDR1 and CDR2 from the germline V gene are MNHEY and SVGAGI. The CDR3 region is CASSESGDNQPQHF. The CDR3 nucleotides read TGTGCCAGCAGTGAGTCAGGGGACAATCAGCCCCAGCATTTT.

V gene TRBV29-1 combines with J gene TRBJ2-1, with D possibly being TRBD1 (7 bases). CDR3 length equals 14 residues. CDR1 and CDR2 (germline): SQVTM, ANQGSEA. Trimming took 3 bases from V and 0 from J, leaving 9 bases between them. The CDR3 sequence: CSVERDSSYNEQFF. As DNA, the CDR3 is TGCAGCGTTGAGCGGGACAGCTCCTACAATGAGCAGTTCTTC.

The gene calls are TRBV11-2 and TRBJ2-5; D assignment may be TRBD1 or TRBD2 (5 bases each). The CDR3 covers 13 residues. V lost 5 bases and J lost 1, with 8 bases in between. The V gene's germline CDR1 is SGHAT and CDR2 FQNNGV. CDR3 nucleotide sequence: TGTGCCAGCAGCGGGGGAATCCAAGAGACCCAGTACTTC. Amino acids: CASSGGIQETQYF.

The chain recombines TRBV5-8 with TRBJ2-5; 9 bases are a match to TRBD1. The junction had 2 bases not matched to a gene; V was cut back by 0 bases and J by 2 bases. Looked up from germline, CDR1 is SGHTS and CDR2 is YDEGEE. The CDR3 length is 15 residues. The DNA of the CDR3 is TGTGCCAGCAGCTTGGACGGACAGGGGCAAGAGACCCAGTACTTC. Its protein is CASSLDGQGQETQYF.

The chain recombines TRBV28 with TRBJ2-1; D assignment may be TRBD1 or TRBD2 (6 bases each). Germline V gives CDR1 MDHEN, CDR2 SYDVKM. The CDR3 consists of 15 residues. Trimming left V 7 bases short and J 9 bases short, with 22 bases between. CDR3 loop: CASTKGDWSVGEQFF. CDR3 sequence (DNA): TGTGCCAGCACAAAGGGGGACTGGAGTGTTGGTGAGCAGTTCTTC.

The V call is TRBV28, the J call TRBJ1-5, with 7 positions matching TRBD1. The CDR3 sequence is 14 residues long. Germline trimming cut 4 bases from V and 4 bases from J; bases unmatched to any gene: 4. Per the germline V gene, CDR1 is MDHEN and CDR2 is SYDVKM. The CDR3 DNA is TGTGCCAGCAGTTCGACAGGGCGTAATCAGCCCCAGCATTTT. This encodes CASSSTGRNQPQHF.

The chain uses TRBV28 and TRBJ1-3; D possibly corresponds to TRBD1 (6 bases). This CDR3 has 16 amino acids. Germline V gene lookup returns CDR1 MDHEN and CDR2 SYDVKM. With 2 bases removed from V and 3 bases from J, the gap between germline ends came to 14 bases. CDR3 DNA: TGTGCCAGCAGTTTAATGACAGGCGGCAATGGAAACACCATATATTTT. The encoded protein is CASSLMTGGNGNTIYF.

This clone has only one observation. The rearrangement joins TRBV4-3 to TRBJ1-2; 11 nucleotides agree with TRBD1. The germline gives CDR1 LGHNA, CDR2 YSLEER. The V segment lost 2 bases and the J segment 7 bases; nucleotides outside the gene matches: 12. CDR3 length: 17 residues. The CDR3 reads CASSQPAGQGALFGYTF. CDR3 nucleotide sequence: TGCGCCAGCAGCCAACCTGCCGGACAGGGGGCGCTTTTTGGCTACACCTTC.

The rearrangement joins TRBV4-3 to TRBJ2-1; D ambiguous. V was clipped by 1 base and J by 9 bases, with 16 bases between them. The CDR3 is made up of 15 amino acids. Germline CDR1 is LGHNA and CDR2 is YSLEER. CDR3 in amino acids: CASSQAWRSGSEQFF. As DNA, the CDR3 is TGCGCCAGCAGCCAAGCCTGGCGGTCAGGAAGTGAGCAGTTCTTC.

The chain employs TRBV6-6 and TRBJ2-5; D is uncertain. This CDR3 is built from 15 residues. Deletions cut 5 bases from V and 3 bases from J, with 16 bases between. Germline lookup yields CDR1 MNHNY and CDR2 SVGAGI (reference sequence). The CDR3 bases are TGTGCCAGCAGTCCACACCGCCCCACGGAAGAGACCCAGTACTTC. Amino acids: CASSPHRPTEETQYF.

The CDR3 spells CASSYGGDRAFF. CDR3 DNA: TGTGCCAGCAGTTACGGTGGGGACCGGGCTTTCTTT. This chain links TRBV6-6 with TRBJ1-1, with D perhaps TRBD1 (5 bases). The CDR3 is made up of 12 amino acids. V lost 2 bases and J lost 11, with 12 bases in between. The germline V gene encodes CDR1 MNHNY and CDR2 SVGAGI (reference sequence).

This clone was seen only once. The J gene is TRBJ1-3, the V gene TRBV6-1, with no clear D. V was clipped by 6 bases and J by 0 bases, with 12 bases between them. Germline CDR1 and CDR2: MNHNS and SASEGT. There are 15 residues in the CDR3. In DNA, the CDR3 is TGTGCCAGCAGAGGACGATCGAACTCTGGAAACACCATATATTTT. This translates into CASRGRSNSGNTIYF.

The chain employs TRBV5-4 and TRBJ1-6; 9 bases align to TRBD1. The CDR3 totals 14 residues. CDR1 and CDR2 from the germline V gene are SGHNT and YYREEE (reference sequence). Trimming removed 2 bases from V and 11 bases from J; junction bases left unmatched: 5. The CDR3 protein is CASSLQGALAPLHF. The CDR3 DNA sequence: TGTGCCAGCAGCTTACAGGGGGCGTTGGCACCCCTCCACTTT.

This clone was recorded a few times. The V and J genes are TRBV10-1 and TRBJ1-3, with D possibly being TRBD1 (5 bases). V was cut by 10 bases and J by 3 bases, with 10 bases left in between. This CDR3 has 12 amino acids. The V gene's germline CDR1 is WNHNN and CDR2 SYGVQD (reference sequence). CDR3 in DNA: TGCGCCAACGGGGGTTATGGAAACACCATATATTTT. It is translated as CANGGYGNTIYF.

As to this clone: This same CDR3 is encoded by further DNA sequences in the sample. This rearrangement joins TRBV15 to TRBJ2-1; TRBD2 aligns across 11 bases. After removal of 3 bases from V and 6 bases from J, the junction contained 7 bases not matched to a gene. The CDR3 spans 16 residues. Germline assignment: CDR1 LNHNV and CDR2 YYDKDF (reference sequence). CDR3 amino acids: CATSRDLAGGFNEQFF. CDR3 nucleotide sequence: TGTGCCACCAGCAGGGACCTAGCGGGGGGCTTCAATGAGCAGTTCTTC. The complete variable domain, with remaining parts taken from reference TRBV15 and TRBJ2-1, reads DAMVIQNPRYQVTQFGKPVTLSCSQTLNHNVMYWYQQKSSQAPKLLFHYYDKDFNNEADTPDNFQSRRPNTSFCFLDIRSPGLGDTAMYLCATSRDLAGGFNEQFFGPGTRLTVL.

The V gene is TRBV6-6, the J gene TRBJ2-7, with TRBD1 matching over 10 bases. With V trimmed by 5 bases and J by 4 bases, 8 bases remained unmatched. From germline, CDR1 is MNHNY and CDR2 SVGAGI (reference sequence). This CDR3 is built from 15 residues. The CDR3 coding sequence is TGTGCCAGCAGTCAGACAGGACAGGGGGTTTACGAGCAGTACTTC. Protein: CASSQTGQGVYEQYF.

The chain links TRBV6-6 to TRBJ1-4; D is perhaps TRBD1 (5 bases). The CDR3 sequence is 14 residues long. Germline CDR1 is MNHNY and CDR2 is SVGAGI (reference sequence). Deletions cut 7 bases from V and 1 base from J, with 10 bases between. CDR3 residues: CASTRDRTNEKLFF. CDR3 coding DNA: TGTGCCAGCACCCGTGACAGAACTAATGAAAAACTGTTTTTT.

The CDR3: CASSEVRGQPQHF. Written as DNA, the CDR3 is TGTGCCAGCAGTGAAGTGAGGGGACAGCCCCAGCATTTT. The gene calls are TRBV6-1 and TRBJ1-5, with a possible D match to TRBD1 (5 bases). The CDR3 contains 13 residues. V was cut by 1 base and J by 7 bases, with 8 bases left in between. CDR1 MNHNS and CDR2 SASEGT come from the germline V gene.

This chain links TRBV19 with TRBJ2-2; D tentatively fits TRBD1 or TRBD2 (5 bases each). Germline-derived CDR1 and CDR2 are LNHDA and SQIVND (reference sequence). The CDR3 length is 17 residues. Trimming took off 7 bases at V and 6 bases at J, with 24 bases between the two ends. The chain's CDR3 is CASNLPGTGLGAGELFF. Here the CDR3 DNA reads TGTGCCAGTAACCTCCCCGGGACCGGGTTGGGCGCCGGGGAGCTGTTTTTT.

The rearrangement joins TRBV28 to TRBJ1-2; 7 bases fit TRBD1. The CDR3 consists of 15 residues. Germline V lookup: CDR1 MDHEN, CDR2 SYDVKM. The V gene end was trimmed by 5 bases and the J gene end by 2 bases; junction bases not matched to a gene: 8. CDR3 loop: CASSPPGGGNYGYTF. Here the CDR3 DNA reads TGTGCCAGCAGTCCTCCAGGGGGAGGAAACTATGGCTACACCTTC.

The chain links TRBV4-2 to TRBJ1-1; a possible D gene is TRBD1 (6 bases). Germline V gene data show CDR1 as LGHNA and CDR2 as YNFKEQ. This CDR3 has 13 amino acids. V lost 3 bases to trimming and J lost 5 bases, with 10 bases between them. CDR3 bases: TGTGCCAGCAGCCAGACGGGGGCGACTGAAGCTTTCTTT. Translation: CASSQTGATEAFF.

The V and J genes are TRBV19 and TRBJ2-7, with D possibly TRBD1 on 6 matching bases. The ends were cut back, 4 bases at V and 2 bases at J, with 15 bases in the middle. This CDR3 has 15 residues. Germline V gives CDR1 LNHDA, CDR2 SQIVND (reference sequence). Here the CDR3 DNA reads TGTGCCAGTAGTACTAAGTCGACAGGCCCCTACGAGCAGTACTTC. This codes for CASSTKSTGPYEQYF.

The chain joins TRBV7-2 to TRBJ2-7, with 7 positions matching TRBD2. V gave up 6 bases and J gave up 0 bases; unmatched junction bases: 5. From germline, CDR1 is SGHTA and CDR2 FQGNSA. This CDR3 comprises 14 residues. CDR3 nucleotides: TGTGCCAGCAGTTTCCGGGACTACTCCTACGAGCAGTACTTC. Encoded protein: CASSFRDYSYEQYF. Complete variable domain (other parts from reference TRBV7-2 and TRBJ2-7): GAGVSQSPSNKVTEKGKDVELRCDPISGHTALYWYRQSLGQGLEFLIYFQGNSAPDKSGLPSDRFSAERTGGSVSTLTIQRTQQEDSAVYLCASSFRDYSYEQYFGPGTRLTVT.

V is TRBV6-5 and J is TRBJ2-4; D is perhaps TRBD1 or TRBD2 (6 bases each). Deletions cut 4 bases from V and 10 bases from J, with 14 bases between. This CDR3 is built from 13 residues. Germline V gene data show CDR1 as MNHEY and CDR2 as SVGAGI. DNA of the CDR3: TGTGCCAGCAGTTCTACCAGGGGAGGAATTCAGTACTTC. The encoded protein is CASSSTRGGIQYF.

This rearrangement joins TRBV28 to TRBJ1-4; tentatively, D is TRBD1 (5 bases). The CDR3 has 16 amino acids. Germline V gene data show CDR1 as MDHEN and CDR2 as SYDVKM. V lost 7 bases and J 4 bases, leaving 19 bases between the germline ends. This CDR3 reads CASTSMGGLNNEKLFF. The CDR3 DNA is TGTGCCAGCACCTCGATGGGGGGACTGAATAATGAAAAACTGTTTTTT.

For the CDR3, the DNA is TGTGCCAGCAGCTCCCTCGGGGGCAGGGGTAGTTCATCTGGGGCCAACGTCCTGACTTTC. Translating gives CASSSLGGRGSSSGANVLTF. The rearrangement links TRBV7-8 to TRBJ2-6; D is perhaps TRBD1 or TRBD2 (6 bases each). The V end lost 4 bases, the J end lost 1 base, and 23 bases lay between the germline ends. This CDR3 spans 20 amino acids. Looked up from germline, CDR1 is SGHVS and CDR2 is FQNEAQ.

The chain has TRBV7-9 and TRBJ2-3; 8 nucleotides agree with TRBD1. With 5 bases clipped from V and 6 bases from J, the junction kept 7 bases outside the gene matches. The germline gives CDR1 SEHNR, CDR2 FQNEAQ (reference sequence). The CDR3 runs to 14 residues. The CDR3 protein is CASSPGQGRDTQYF. The CDR3 coding sequence is TGTGCCAGCAGCCCAGGACAGGGACGGGATACGCAGTATTTT.

The rearrangement uses TRBV19 and TRBJ2-7, with a possible D match to TRBD1 (6 bases). There are 14 residues in the CDR3. The germline CDR1 and CDR2 sequences are LNHDA and SQIVND (reference sequence). V was clipped by 3 bases and J by 2 bases, with 11 bases between them. CDR3 in amino acids: CASSMGAMTYEQYF. Written as DNA, the CDR3 is TGTGCCAGTAGTATGGGGGCGATGACCTACGAGCAGTACTTC.

V usage is TRBV19 and J usage is TRBJ2-3; TRBD1 agrees at 7 bases. J was trimmed by 2 bases and V by 2 bases; bases with no gene match: 4. The length of the CDR3 is 15 residues. Germline V gene sequence: CDR1 LNHDA, CDR2 SQIVND (reference sequence). Here the CDR3 DNA reads TGTGCCAGTAGTATACAAGGGGGCAACACAGATACGCAGTATTTT. Translated: CASSIQGGNTDTQYF.